This T cell receptor beta chain was sequenced during a study of beta chain features in type 1 diabetes (dated by TCRdb to 2016 to 2018). Turning to the overall study: Mean age, gender distribution, total cell number and subset yield were not different between patients and healthy donors. A total of 107,917,701 sorted cells were examined across all samples, and the number of cells per subset was strongly correlated with RNA yield. In the study, TCRB repertoires of sorted circulating CD4+ T cell subsets from recently diagnosed type 1 diabetes patients were compared with those of matched healthy donors. Regulatory and stem cell-like memory subsets were obtained from only 8 patients and roughly 8 healthy donors, while naive and central memory subsets were obtained from all 30 or so donors.

All of the isolated RNA was reverse transcribed with the High Capacity cDNA Reverse Transcription Kit, so expressed TCRB transcripts were sequenced. Stem cell-like memory T cell samples underwent survey-depth immunoSEQ sequencing, averaging about 1 million total reads per sample. Sorted cells were lysed in RLT buffer, and RNA was extracted using DNase-treated RNeasy Micro or Mini kits according to cell number. Each cell subset was processed separately to prevent cross-contamination, with patient and healthy donor samples processed together. TCRB sequences were amplified from cDNA with the immunoSEQ multiplex PCR, producing 87-bp fragments spanning the CDR3 region. Sequencing of the amplicons was done on the Illumina HiSeq platform. Processing in the source paper ran as follows. PCR bias was computationally corrected using synthetic template baselines, reads within Hamming distance 2 were collapsed, and singletons that could not be merged were discarded. By aligning reads against IMGT, V, D and J genes, CDR3 length, and insertions or deletions at six rearrangement sites were assigned. Within each subset, clonotype counts were normalized to sorted cell number, and only after that were true diversity and Gini coefficients computed with the tcR R package. The overlap coefficient, calculated on TCRB nucleotide sequences, was used to quantify repertoire sharing. TCRdb took over this immuneACCESS table, retaining in-frame rearrangements with V and J assigned. Such tables are incomplete; in checked studies, under half of the missing clones stem from an unresolved V gene, and the remainder is unexplained. V, J and clone size are taken as reported in that table, and D and trimming were inferred from the DNA itself. The sample records more than 12,000 clones, approximately 68% of which are singletons. About 0.6% of the sample is in the top ten clones.

Based on the germline V gene, the CDR1 and CDR2 sequences are SGHAT and FQNNGV. Trimming takes 1 base from V and 6 bases from J, and the germline ends sit 7 bases apart. The CDR3 runs 13 residues from the cysteine to the phenylalanine. Of all the DNA, just the CDR3 is kept, 39 bases in frame from base 1. A note on this clone: Its specific antigen is unknown. Qualities for individual bases were not recorded, and no much larger clone is one base off.

A single peripheral blood draw of 95 to 150 mL on average was collected from each donor into heparinised tubes. Using a panel that included CD45RO, CCR7, CD25, CD127, CD95 and CD27, naive, central memory, regulatory and stem cell-like memory CD4+ T cells were sorted on a BD FACSAria II. Every sorted population had a purity above 95%. PBMCs were isolated right away by Lymphoprep density gradient centrifugation and were stained directly, without culture. So that batch effects would be minimized, each experiment stained and sorted samples in pairs, pairing one healthy donor with one patient. Study-level results and caveats: Because cDNA rather than genomic DNA was sequenced, highly expressing activated cells could have been over-represented, although no difference in activation and CD3 levels was found between groups. PCR may preferentially amplify shorter templates, but because patient and control samples were amplified and corrected together, any resulting skew would affect both groups equally. Only small numbers of individuals were included in the HLA sub-analyses, which left unresolved whether HLA type had any influence on TCRB rearrangement. At VDJ recombination sites, type 1 diabetes patients had fewer insertions and more deleted nucleotides, which implies abnormalities in thymic rearrangement. Naive, central memory and regulatory TCRB repertoires appeared to be more alike among patients than among healthy donors. In all four CD4+ subsets, TCRB CDR3 length was moderately but significantly shorter in type 1 diabetes patients.

The specimen was stem cell memory CD4+ T cells from blood. Taken with the paper, the label for cell subset or site translates to: stem cell-like memory CD4+ T cells. The clonotype comes from a woman younger than 30 with type 1 diabetes. This chain is built from TRBV11-2 and TRBJ1-5; the D region possibly corresponds to TRBD1 (5 bases align). The CDR3 is CASSLGGLQPQHF. The DNA reads TGTGCCAGCAGCTTAGGGGGCCTTCAGCCCCAGCATTTT.